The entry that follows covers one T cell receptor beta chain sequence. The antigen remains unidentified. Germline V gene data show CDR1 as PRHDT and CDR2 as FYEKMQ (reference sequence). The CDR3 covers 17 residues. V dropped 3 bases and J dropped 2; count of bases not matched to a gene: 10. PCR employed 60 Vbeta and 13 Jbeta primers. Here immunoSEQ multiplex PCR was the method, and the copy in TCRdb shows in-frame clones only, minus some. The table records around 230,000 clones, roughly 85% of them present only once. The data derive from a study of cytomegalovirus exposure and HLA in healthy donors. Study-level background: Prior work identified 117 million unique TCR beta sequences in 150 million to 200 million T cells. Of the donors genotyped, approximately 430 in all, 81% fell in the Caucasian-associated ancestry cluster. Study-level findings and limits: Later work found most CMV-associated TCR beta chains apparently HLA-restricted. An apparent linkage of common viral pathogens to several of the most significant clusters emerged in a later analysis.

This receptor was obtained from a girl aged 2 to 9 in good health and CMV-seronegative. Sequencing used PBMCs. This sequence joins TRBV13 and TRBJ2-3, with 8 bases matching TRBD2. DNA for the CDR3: TGTGCCAGCAGCTTGTTGGGGCCAGCGGGGGCCACAGATACGCAGTATTTT. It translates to CASSLLGPAGATDTQYF.